A selection of T cell receptor beta chains follows, all from one sample in a study of monozygotic twins with cystic fibrosis. Method: immunoSEQ multiplex PCR; TCRdb's copy keeps in-frame clones and lacks some. The table has more than 15,000 clones, 75% to 95% seen once. The sequenced material came from blood. These receptors were obtained from a girl aged 2 to 10 with cystic fibrosis. CDR3s include the opening cysteine and the closing phenylalanine or tryptophan. The D gene is left open where the match is weak. Not every row has a clone size; where given, it reads once, few, many or a size class.

.	TRBD1	TRBJ2-7	TRBV2	CASSAQGAPYEQYF	TGTGCCAGCAGCGCACAGGGGGCTCCCTACGAGCAGTACTTC
.	TRBD1	TRBJ1-6	TRBV27	CASRLTGDSPLHF	TGTGCCAGCAGGTTAACAGGGGATTCACCCCTCCACTTT
.	.	TRBJ2-1	TRBV28	CATDESGNEQFF	TGTGCCACCGACGAGAGTGGAAATGAGCAGTTCTTC
.	TRBD2	TRBJ2-7	TRBV7-2	CASSLARWTSGRAGYEQYF	TGTGCCAGCAGCTTGGCCCGCTGGACTAGCGGGAGGGCCGGGTACGAGCAGTACTTC
once	.	TRBJ1-5	TRBV7-2	CASSLWGDSNQPQHF	TGTGCCAGCAGCTTATGGGGAGATAGCAATCAGCCCCAGCATTTT
.	.	TRBJ1-5	TRBV30	CAWTTGSQPQHF	TGTGCCTGGACTACAGGGTCTCAGCCCCAGCATTTT
.	TRBD2	TRBJ2-5	TRBV30	CAWLDTLRSGTSGSRETQYF	TGTGCCTGGTTAGACACACTGAGATCCGGGACTAGCGGGAGTCGGGAGACCCAGTACTTC
.	.	TRBJ1-2	TRBV5-1	CASSLSAAYGYTF	TGCGCCAGCAGCTTGTCGGCAGCCTATGGCTACACCTTC
.	TRBD2	TRBJ2-5	TRBV4-1	CASSLISGRLKETQYF	TGCGCCAGCAGCCTGATCAGCGGGAGATTGAAAGAGACCCAGTACTTC
once	TRBD2	TRBJ2-1	TRBV7-9	CASSLPGLAGYNEQFF	TGTGCCAGCAGCCTTCCGGGACTAGCGGGGTACAATGAGCAGTTCTTC
once	.	TRBJ2-5	TRBV12-5	CASGLVGKRAGRETQYF	TGTGCTAGTGGTTTGGTAGGTAAGCGGGCAGGGAGAGAGACCCAGTACTTC
.	TRBD1	TRBJ2-2	TRBV19	CASSISALGGQGRPNTGELFF	TGTGCCAGTAGTATTTCCGCCCTGGGGGGACAGGGACGCCCGAACACCGGGGAGCTGTTTTTT
.	TRBD1	TRBJ1-6	TRBV6-5	CASSQDRRNNSPLHF	TGTGCCAGCAGCCAGGACAGGCGTAATAATTCACCCCTCCACTTT
.	.	TRBJ1-1	TRBV30	CAWSTRAVGAEAFF	TGTGCCTGGAGTACTCGGGCGGTGGGGGCTGAAGCTTTCTTT
.	.	TRBJ2-3	TRBV2	CASSPYPTDTQYF	TGTGCCAGCAGTCCATACCCCACAGATACGCAGTATTTT
.	.	TRBJ1-5	TRBV9	CASSAAPGQPQHF	TGTGCCAGCAGCGCAGCTCCGGGTCAGCCCCAGCATTTT
.	.	TRBJ2-7	TRBV20-1	CSADRSYEQYF	TGCAGCGCCGACAGATCCTACGAGCAGTACTTC
.	.	TRBJ2-5	TRBV6-5	CASSYSRRHQETQYF	TGTGCCAGCAGTTACTCGAGACGGCACCAAGAGACCCAGTACTTC
.	.	TRBJ2-7	TRBV29-1	CSVVQSRLWRQYF	TGCAGCGTTGTACAGAGCCGCCTCTGGAGGCAGTACTTC
.	.	TRBJ2-3	TRBV28	CASNVQDTQYF	TGTGCCAGCAACGTCCAAGATACGCAGTATTTT
once	.	TRBJ2-2	TRBV2	CASGDNTGELFF	TGTGCCAGCGGAGATAACACCGGGGAGCTGTTTTTT
.	.	TRBJ1-1	TRBV30	CAWSTQGTTEAFF	TGTGCCTGGAGTACCCAGGGTACCACTGAAGCTTTCTTT
.	TRBD1	TRBJ1-2	TRBV5-6	CASRSLRTGGAGYTF	TGTGCCAGCCGCTCTCTAAGGACAGGGGGCGCCGGCTACACCTTC
.	.	TRBJ2-5	TRBV9	CASSGVRGETQYF	TGTGCCAGCAGCGGAGTCAGGGGAGAGACCCAGTACTTC
once	.	TRBJ1-4	TRBV7-8	CASSLDTTNEKLFF	TGTGCCAGCAGCTTAGACACAACTAATGAAAAACTGTTTTTT
.	.	TRBJ2-5	TRBV6-6	CASRQRDGYRETQYF	TGTGCCAGCAGACAACGAGACGGCTACCGAGAGACCCAGTACTTC
.	.	TRBJ2-2	TRBV5-6	CASSFWGSNTGELFF	TGTGCCAGCAGCTTTTGGGGTAGTAACACCGGGGAGCTGTTTTTT
.	TRBD1	TRBJ2-7	TRBV5-1	CASSPGTAYHLSYEQYF	TGCGCCAGCAGCCCCGGGACAGCCTATCACTTATCCTACGAGCAGTACTTC
.	.	TRBJ1-2	TRBV4-2	CASSHASRTDGYTF	TGTGCCAGCAGCCACGCCTCGCGGACAGATGGCTACACCTTC
.	TRBD2	TRBJ2-1	TRBV5-4	CASSLGRAGVYNEQFF	TGTGCCAGCAGCTTGGGGCGGGCGGGAGTGTACAATGAGCAGTTCTTC
.	TRBD1	TRBJ2-3	TRBV15	CATSRTSTGSGADTQYF	TGTGCCACCAGCAGAACTTCGACAGGGTCCGGGGCAGATACGCAGTATTTT
.	.	TRBJ1-2	TRBV5-4	CASSLRGAYGYTF	TGTGCCAGCAGCTTGCGGGGGGCCTATGGCTACACCTTC
.	.	TRBJ2-1	TRBV19	CASGRGPNEQFF	TGTGCCAGTGGTCGGGGGCCGAATGAGCAGTTCTTC
.	.	TRBJ2-1	TRBV7-3	CASSPGALSSYNEQFF	TGTGCCAGCAGCCCCGGAGCACTCTCGTCCTACAATGAGCAGTTCTTC
.	.	TRBJ2-7	TRBV19	CASSIDATGYEQYF	TGTGCCAGTAGTATAGATGCGACGGGCTACGAGCAGTACTTC
once	.	TRBJ1-3	TRBV9	CASSALGDSGNTIYF	TGTGCCAGCAGCGCGCTTGGGGACTCTGGAAACACCATATATTTT
.	TRBD1	TRBJ1-1	TRBV7-2	CASSSITGGEAFF	TGTGCCAGCAGCTCCATAACAGGGGGGGAAGCTTTCTTT